This TCR beta chain originates from a study of T cells in Graves' hyperthyroidism and ophthalmopathy. Amplified TCR beta CDR3 regions derived from RNA transcripts. RT-PCR in the first round (using the HTBI primer set) targeted the TCR CDR3. TCRdb re-derived calls from the multiplex PCR reads in MiXCR, one entry per CDR3 protein. The sample consists of roughly 580,000 distinct CDR3 sequences, just over 45% of them appearing once. Patients aged 18 to 65 had newly diagnosed hyperthyroidism of under 2 months' duration. This TCR derives from a woman between 18 and 29 years old with Graves' hyperthyroidism. The specimen sequenced was peripheral blood or thyroid tissue (not recorded which).

The CDR3 nucleotides are TGTGCCAGCAGTCCACCCCCAGGTAGTCGGCAGCCCCAGCATTTT. It encodes CASSPPPGSRQPQHF. The chain combines TRBV6-1 with TRBJ1-5; D not resolved. Germline V gene sequence: CDR1 MNHNS, CDR2 SASEGT. V was pared by 5 bases and J by 7 bases, with 18 bases between. The CDR3 is 15 amino acids.